Below are 23 T cell receptor beta chains sequenced from a single sample in a study of T-cell reconstitution after alpha-beta-depleted transplantation in children. Unique molecular identifiers featured in how the TCRbeta library was prepared. A single record per CDR3 protein comes from TCRdb applying MiXCR to the PCR reads. The sample includes about 230,000 distinct CDR3 sequences, 12% of them seen just once. The sequences come from PBMCs from the stem cell graft donor, collected from the stem cell graft. These TCRs come from a human donor who donated a stem cell graft to a child with acute lymphoblastic leukemia.

This clonotype was counted at least ten times. The chain couples TRBV9 to TRBJ2-4; D unclear. The V gene's germline CDR1 is SGDLS and CDR2 YYNGEE. Trimming stripped 4 bases from V and 7 bases from J, with 12 bases between. CDR3 length equals 13 residues. For the CDR3, the DNA is TGTGCCAGCAGCCTATCAGAATTCAACATTCAGTACTTC. It is translated as CASSLSEFNIQYF.

The rearrangement links TRBV30 to TRBJ2-3; 9 positions agree with TRBD2. CDR1 is GTSNPN, CDR2 SVGIG, per germline (reference sequence). This CDR3 comprises 19 residues. J lost 0 bases, V lost 4 bases, and 17 bases had no gene match. The CDR3 nucleotides are TGTGCCTGGACGGTCGGGGTACTAGCGGGTGAAGGTAGCACAGATACGCAGTATTTT. It specifies CAWTVGVLAGEGSTDTQYF. The complete variable domain, with remaining parts taken from reference TRBV30 and TRBJ2-3, reads SQTIHQWPATLVQPVGSPLSLECTVEGTSNPNLYWYRQAAGRGLQLLFYSVGIGQISSEVPQNLSASRPQDRQFILSSKKLLLSDSGFYLCAWTVGVLAGEGSTDTQYFGPGTRLTVL.

This clonotype showed up many times. The chain employs TRBV5-1 and TRBJ2-6; unclear D gene. V was clipped by 0 bases and J by 1 base, with 8 bases between them. The CDR3 is 16 residues long. Germline CDR1 is SGHRS and CDR2 is YFSETQ. The CDR3 DNA sequence: TGCGCCAGCAGCTTGGTTGGGCAGTCTGGGGCCAACGTCCTGACTTTC. This gives the protein CASSLVGQSGANVLTF. The complete variable domain, with remaining parts taken from reference TRBV5-1 and TRBJ2-6, reads KAGVTQTPRYLIKTRGQQVTLSCSPISGHRSVSWYQQTPGQGLQFLFEYFSETQRNKGNFPGRFSGRQFSNSRSEMNVSTLELGDSALYLCASSLVGQSGANVLTFGAGSRLTVL.

This clonotype was detected ten times or more. This chain links TRBV5-1 with TRBJ2-1; TRBD2 matches at 10 bases. From germline, CDR1 is SGHRS and CDR2 YFSETQ. V was clipped by 3 bases and J by 8 bases; unmatched bases: 5. The CDR3 is made up of 14 amino acids. DNA for the CDR3: TGCGCCAGCAGCTCGGGGACTAGCGTCGATGAGCAGTTCTTC. Its protein product is CASSSGTSVDEQFF.

The chain uses TRBV2 and TRBJ2-2; either TRBD1 or TRBD2 may supply D (5 bases each). V shed 7 bases and J shed 0 bases, with 15 bases lying between them. The CDR3 runs 16 residues. Germline loops: CDR1 SNHLY, CDR2 FYNNEI. CDR3 residues: CASNEGKWANTGELFF. As DNA, the CDR3 is TGTGCCAGCAACGAGGGGAAGTGGGCGAACACCGGGGAGCTGTTTTTT.

The sample holds many counts of this clonotype. This chain uses TRBV28 with TRBJ1-1, with D unclear. CDR1 and CDR2 (germline): MDHEN, SYDVKM. This CDR3 spans 10 amino acids. Trimming removed 10 bases at V and 9 bases at J, with 12 bases between. CDR3 amino acids: CAISKQQAFF. The DNA of the CDR3 is TGTGCCATCTCCAAACAACAAGCTTTCTTT.

As concerns this clonotype: This may be a read error: a much more frequent sequence differs by one nucleotide. The conserved final phenylalanine or tryptophan is absent from the CDR3, which likely points to a read error. The chain has TRBV12-3 or TRBV12-4 and TRBJ2-1; D not certain. V was cut by 8 bases and J by 10 bases, with 12 bases left in between. This CDR3 has 11 amino acids. The CDR3: CASGPPWEQFL. The DNA for the CDR3 is TGTGCCAGCGGCCCCCCGTGGGAGCAGTTCTTA.

The chain recombines TRBV4-3 with TRBJ2-7, with D perhaps TRBD1 (5 bases). The CDR3 contains 14 residues. Germline V gene data show CDR1 as LGHNA and CDR2 as YSLEER. V was cut by 0 bases and J by 3 bases, with 9 bases left in between. CDR3 nucleotide sequence: TGCGCCAGCAGCCAAGATGATAGGGGCTACGAGCAGTACTTC. Translation gives CASSQDDRGYEQYF.

This clonotype came up many times. The chain employs TRBV29-1 and TRBJ1-3; D is possibly TRBD1 (6 bases). The CDR3 extends over 14 amino acids. CDR1 is SQVTM, CDR2 ANQGSEA, per germline. Trimming cost V 3 bases and J 4 bases, with 13 bases left between them. CDR3 sequence: CSVEQGQYGNTIYF. CDR3 coding DNA: TGCAGCGTTGAGCAGGGGCAGTACGGAAACACCATATATTTT.

Many counts were recorded for this clonotype. The chain joins TRBV28 to TRBJ2-1; the D gene is possibly TRBD2 (7 bases). This CDR3 contains 15 residues. The ends were cut back, 5 bases at V and 2 bases at J, with 13 bases in the middle. Germline CDR1 reads MDHEN; CDR2 reads SYDVKM. As DNA, the CDR3 is TGTGCCAGCAGTCTCCTGGGGGGGCCCTACAATGAGCAGTTCTTC. It yields the protein CASSLLGGPYNEQFF.

The table lists this clonotype with many counts. CDR3 sequence (DNA): TGTGCCAGCAGCTTAACATCGGGGAGGGCCCACGAGCAGTACTTC. It is translated as CASSLTSGRAHEQYF. The chain has TRBV7-2 and TRBJ2-7; TRBD2 matches 7 bases. The germline V gene has CDR1 SGHTA and CDR2 FQGNSA. This CDR3 comprises 15 residues. V dropped 2 bases and J dropped 5; count of bases not matched to a gene: 9.

There are many counts of this clonotype. CDR3 protein: CASTRGGRETQYF. CDR3 DNA: TGTGCCAGCACTCGGGGGGGCCGGGAGACCCAGTACTTC. The V gene is TRBV7-2, the J gene TRBJ2-5; 8 bases line up with TRBD2. CDR1 and CDR2 (germline): SGHTA, FQGNSA. The junction had 6 bases not matched to a gene; V was cut back by 7 bases and J by 5 bases. The CDR3 length is 13 residues.

This clonotype was detected many times. V gene TRBV5-6 combines with J gene TRBJ2-7, with 8 bases identical to TRBD1. The CDR3 is 16 amino acids. Per the germline V gene, CDR1 is SGHDT and CDR2 is YYEEEE. The V segment lost 3 bases and the J segment 2 bases; nucleotides outside the gene matches: 10. CDR3 nucleotide sequence: TGTGCCAGCAGCTCCCTGGACAGGGCCAGGCCCTACGAGCAGTACTTC. This codes for CASSSLDRARPYEQYF.

The V gene is TRBV6-4, the J gene TRBJ2-1, with 11 bases lining up with TRBD1. Germline CDR1 and CDR2: MRHNA and SNTAGT. The junction had 5 bases not matched to a gene; V was cut back by 0 bases and J by 7 bases. The CDR3 is made up of 16 amino acids. The CDR3 loop reads CASSDSDGTGGNEQFF. CDR3 DNA sequence: TGTGCCAGCAGTGACTCGGACGGGACAGGGGGGAATGAGCAGTTCTTC.

Ten or more counts support this clonotype. DNA for the CDR3: TGTGCCAGCAGTTTAGAGGGGCCTCAGCCCCAGCATTTT. The encoded protein is CASSLEGPQPQHF. This chain links TRBV27 with TRBJ1-5; D is perhaps TRBD1 (5 bases). In germline, CDR1 is MNHEY, CDR2 SMNVEV (reference sequence). This CDR3 has 13 residues. Trimming took off 2 bases at V and 6 bases at J, with 8 bases between the two ends.

This clonotype was seen repeatedly, ten times or more. The chain couples TRBV9 to TRBJ1-1, with 7 bases identical to TRBD1. V dropped 0 bases and J dropped 1; count of bases not matched to a gene: 0. The CDR3 has 14 residues. Germline V gene lookup returns CDR1 SGDLS and CDR2 YYNGEE. CDR3 loop: CASSVGDRNTEAFF. CDR3 DNA: TGTGCCAGCAGCGTAGGGGACAGGAACACTGAAGCTTTCTTT.

The table lists this clonotype with many counts. The CDR3 DNA follows: TGTGCCAGCAGCTTCGGGACAGGGAACTATGGCTACACCTTC. It codes for CASSFGTGNYGYTF. V and J are TRBV7-9 and TRBJ1-2, with 9 bases fitting TRBD1. The trim removed 3 bases at V and 2 bases at J, leaving 1 base unmatched. CDR3 length equals 14 residues. The germline gives CDR1 SEHNR, CDR2 FQNEAQ (reference sequence).

This clonotype was seen repeatedly, ten times or more. The rearrangement uses TRBV7-2 and TRBJ1-4; D might be TRBD1 (5 bases). The CDR3 is made up of 16 amino acids. CDR1 and CDR2 from the germline V gene are SGHTA and FQGNSA. V was pared by 1 base and J by 7 bases, with 16 bases between. The CDR3 region is CASSLVFGLTGEKLFF. Written as DNA, the CDR3 is TGTGCCAGCAGCTTAGTCTTCGGACTCACAGGTGAAAAACTGTTTTTT.

This clonotype occurred many times. The chain combines TRBV7-2 with TRBJ1-4; 7 bases are shared with TRBD1. The CDR3 is 16 residues long. CDR1 is SGHTA and CDR2 is FQGNSA in the germline V gene. Germline trimming cut 0 bases from V and 8 bases from J; bases unmatched to any gene: 9. Written as DNA, the CDR3 is TGTGCCAGCAGCTTAGCTGGAGGGGGCTTGGGGGAAAAACTGTTTTTT. This sequence encodes CASSLAGGGLGEKLFF.

Many counts were recorded for this clonotype. V is TRBV20-1 and J is TRBJ2-7; unclear D gene. Trimming shortened V by 2 bases and J by 3 bases, and 5 bases separated the two germline ends. The CDR3 sequence is 11 residues long. Germline V gene lookup returns CDR1 DFQATT and CDR2 SNEGSKA (reference sequence). CDR3: CSARRDYEQYF. CDR3 in DNA: TGCAGTGCTAGAAGGGACTACGAGCAGTACTTC.

A note on this clonotype: A read error is possible here, since a much larger clone lies one base away. The chain has TRBV4-3 and TRBJ2-2, with TRBD1 matching over 10 bases. The CDR3 is 14 residues long. The germline V gene encodes CDR1 LGHNA and CDR2 YSLEER. The CDR3 is CAGRQGAGTGELFF. CDR3 bases: TGCGCCGGCAGACAGGGGGCAGGCACCGGGGAGCTGTTTTTT.

This clonotype was seen at least ten times. The V and J genes are TRBV20-1 and TRBJ1-1, with D possibly TRBD1 on 5 matching bases. The ends were cut back, 5 bases at V and 1 base at J, with 14 bases in the middle. Germline assignment: CDR1 DFQATT and CDR2 SNEGSKA (reference sequence). CDR3 size: 14 residues. The chain's CDR3 is CSARRDGGNTEAFF. The CDR3 bases are TGCAGTGCTCGCCGGGACGGAGGGAACACTGAAGCTTTCTTT.

This clonotype was observed a handful of times. This sequence joins TRBV25-1 and TRBJ2-5; TRBD1 or TRBD2 may be the D gene (6 bases each). Germline CDR1 is MGHDK and CDR2 is SYGVNS. The CDR3 runs to 15 residues. Trimming left V 7 bases short and J 2 bases short, with 17 bases between. The CDR3 nucleotides read TGTGCCAGCACCCCGCCGACGGGGGCTCAAGAGACCCAGTACTTC. Translating gives CASTPPTGAQETQYF.